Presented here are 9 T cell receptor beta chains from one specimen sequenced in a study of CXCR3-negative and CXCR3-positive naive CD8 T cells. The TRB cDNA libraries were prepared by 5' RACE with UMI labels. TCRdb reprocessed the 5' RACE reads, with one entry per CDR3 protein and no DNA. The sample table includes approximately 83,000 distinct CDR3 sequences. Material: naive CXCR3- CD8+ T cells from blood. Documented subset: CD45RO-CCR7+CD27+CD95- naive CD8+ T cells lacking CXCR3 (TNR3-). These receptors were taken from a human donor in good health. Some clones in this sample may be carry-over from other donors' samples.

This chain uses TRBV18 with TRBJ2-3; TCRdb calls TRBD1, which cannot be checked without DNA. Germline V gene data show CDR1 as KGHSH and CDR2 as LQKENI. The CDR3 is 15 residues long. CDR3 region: CASSKGIPSTDTQYF.

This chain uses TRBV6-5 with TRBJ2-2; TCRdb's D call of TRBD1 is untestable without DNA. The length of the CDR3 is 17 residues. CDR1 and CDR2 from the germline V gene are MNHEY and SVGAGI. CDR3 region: CASSYSIAGGVTGELFF.

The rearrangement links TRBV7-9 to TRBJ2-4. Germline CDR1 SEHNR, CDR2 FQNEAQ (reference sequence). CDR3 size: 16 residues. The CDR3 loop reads CASSPFEGLAKNIQYF.

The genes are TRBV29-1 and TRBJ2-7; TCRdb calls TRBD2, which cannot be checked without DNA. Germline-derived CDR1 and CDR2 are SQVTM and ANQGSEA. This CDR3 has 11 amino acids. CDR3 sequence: CSVSGGYEQYF.

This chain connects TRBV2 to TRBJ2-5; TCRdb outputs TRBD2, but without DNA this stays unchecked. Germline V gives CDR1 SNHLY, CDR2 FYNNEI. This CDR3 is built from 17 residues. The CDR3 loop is CASSDFLAGGPGETQYF. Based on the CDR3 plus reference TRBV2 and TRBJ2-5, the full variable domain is EPEVTQTPSHQVTQMGQEVILRCVPISNHLYFYWYRQILGQKVEFLVSFYNNEISEKSEIFDDQFSVERPDGSNFTLKIRSTKLEDSAMYFCASSDFLAGGPGETQYFGPGTRLLVL.

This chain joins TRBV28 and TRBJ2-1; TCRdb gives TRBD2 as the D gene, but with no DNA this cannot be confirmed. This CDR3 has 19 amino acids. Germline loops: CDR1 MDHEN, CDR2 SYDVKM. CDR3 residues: CASSTSKTSGGATYNEQFF.

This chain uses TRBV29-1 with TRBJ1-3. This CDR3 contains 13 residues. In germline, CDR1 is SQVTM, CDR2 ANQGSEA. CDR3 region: CSVETDSGNTIYF.

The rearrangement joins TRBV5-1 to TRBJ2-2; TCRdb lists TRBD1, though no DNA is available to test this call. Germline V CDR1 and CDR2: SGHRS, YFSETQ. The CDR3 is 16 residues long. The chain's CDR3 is CASSLATGANTGELFF.

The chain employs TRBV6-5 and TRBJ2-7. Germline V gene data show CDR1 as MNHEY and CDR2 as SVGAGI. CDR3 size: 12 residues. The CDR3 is CASGFGPEEQYF.